Reported below is one T cell receptor (beta chain). No antigen is known for it. Unmatched junction bases numbered 7, after V lost 4 bases and J lost 1 base. Per germline, CDR1 SGHAT and CDR2 FQNNGV. The CDR3 contains 15 residues. The assay was immunoSEQ multiplex PCR, and TCRdb's table has in-frame clones only and misses some. The sample consists of 150,000 to 200,000 clones, around 84% of them appearing once. These data originate in a study of cytomegalovirus exposure and HLA in healthy donors. Study-wide points: Researchers reported that three CMV-associated chains were confirmed in vitro as CMV antigen-specific.

This clonotype originated in a man between 18 and 35 years old in good health and CMV-seropositive. Sequenced input: PBMCs. This chain connects TRBV11-2 to TRBJ2-7; 7 positions agree with TRBD1. The CDR3 DNA sequence: TGTGCCAGCAGCTCCATAATACAGGGGTCCTACGAGCAGTACTTC. It is translated as CASSSIIQGSYEQYF.